This TCR beta chain was documented in a study of cytomegalovirus exposure and HLA in healthy donors. The study's findings and limits: Cytomegalovirus-associated TCR beta chains were listed, numbering 164. Trimming of TCR beta V- and J-genes showed a link, identified in a later analysis, to a missense DCLRE1C variant.

At sampling all donors were nominally healthy, likely with unrecorded immune exposures. Concerning this clone: Its antigen is currently unknown.

60 Vbeta and 13 Jbeta primers were used in PCR. Here immunoSEQ multiplex PCR was the method, and the copy in TCRdb shows in-frame clones only, minus some. The sample shows some 190,000 clones, 82% of them seen only once. With 3 bases removed from V and 7 bases from J, the gap between germline ends came to 9 bases. CDR3 size: 13 residues. In germline, CDR1 is SNHLY, CDR2 FYNNEI. This TCR derives from a man aged 35 to 55 in good health and CMV-seronegative. The specimen sequenced was PBMCs. V is TRBV2 and J is TRBJ1-4; tentative D call: TRBD1 (5 bases). CDR3 coding DNA: TGTGCCAGCAGTGACGCAGGGATTGAAAAACTGTTTTTT. This sequence encodes CASSDAGIEKLFF.